The clone carrying this T cell receptor (beta chain) was counted a few times. The repertoire was sequenced with immunoSEQ multiplex PCR; TCRdb's copy has only in-frame clones and lacks some. In the table there are approximately 14,000 clones, 25% to 35% of which are singletons. This record comes from a study of graft-versus-host responses after intestinal transplantation. Germline-derived CDR1 and CDR2 are SGHNT and YYREEE (reference sequence). The CDR3 length is 13 residues. The trim removed 4 bases at V and 4 bases at J, leaving 4 bases unmatched. The reaction was completed, and proliferating CFSE-low CD3+CD4+ and CD3+CD8+ responders were then sorted.

Sequenced here: alloreactive CD4+ T cells from a mixed lymphocyte reaction culture, sampled before intestinal transplant. Subset here: CFSE-low proliferating T cells sorted from approximately six-day pre-transplant mixed lymphocyte reaction (GvH or HvG direction). The sequence was collected from a human patient who received an intestinal transplant. The chain links TRBV5-4 to TRBJ1-2; TRBD1 matches at 7 bases. Here the CDR3 DNA reads TGTGCCAGCAGCCCGGGACAGACCTATGGCTACACCTTC. Residues: CASSPGQTYGYTF.